The subject of this entry is one TCR beta chain. The antigen remains unidentified. Primers included in the PCR were 60 Vbeta and 13 Jbeta primers. TCRdb's table, derived via immunoSEQ multiplex PCR, lists solely in-frame clones and lacks some. The repertoire shows about 41,000 clones; the top ten hold around 6.2%. This sample is drawn from a study of cytomegalovirus exposure and HLA in healthy donors. Overall study findings and caveats: HLA alleles were associated with some 17,000 TCR beta sequences in a later analysis at 0.05 false discovery rate. Presence/absence analyses supposed approximately even sequencing depth among donors.

This CDR3 has 12 amino acids. Germline V gene data show CDR1 as SQVTM and CDR2 as ANQGSEA. V was trimmed by 5 bases and J by 3 bases, leaving 11 bases between them. The source is a man aged 30 to 45 in good health and CMV-seronegative. The gene calls are TRBV29-1 and TRBJ2-7; no reliable D call. The sample comprised PBMCs. The CDR3 spells CSVLSRVYEQYF. The CDR3 DNA sequence: TGCAGCGTTCTCAGCCGGGTCTACGAGCAGTACTTC.